The 11 T cell receptor beta chains listed next were all sequenced from one sample in a study of T-cell reconstitution after alpha-beta-depleted transplantation in children. It was with unique molecular identifiers that the TCRbeta library was prepared. TCRdb reanalysed the PCR reads using MiXCR and keeps one entry per CDR3 protein. The sample includes about 870,000 distinct CDR3 sequences, 16% of them seen just once. The specimen was PBMCs, mostly from graft donor cells, collected 360 days after TCRalphabeta/CD19-depleted stem cell transplant. These receptors all come from a male patient aged 10 to 17 who had a stem cell transplant for acute lymphoblastic leukemia, so the T cells may come from the graft donor.

The rearrangement uses TRBV5-1 and TRBJ2-1; 14 bases are a match to TRBD2. The J segment lost 9 bases and the V segment lost 2 bases, leaving 13 bases of the junction unmatched. The CDR3 extends over 18 amino acids. The germline gives CDR1 SGHRS, CDR2 YFSETQ. CDR3 amino acids: CASSLIHRGLAGVAEQFF. The CDR3 DNA sequence: TGCGCCAGCAGCTTAATACACAGGGGACTAGCGGGAGTTGCTGAGCAGTTCTTC.

The rearrangement links TRBV18 to TRBJ1-4; perhaps TRBD1 as D (6 bases). CDR1 is KGHSH and CDR2 is LQKENI in the germline V gene. The CDR3 loop spans 13 amino acids. Trimming cost V 2 bases and J 6 bases, with 7 bases left between them. The CDR3, as DNA: TGTGCCAGCTCACCAAACAGGGATGAAAAACTGTTTTTT. Translation: CASSPNRDEKLFF.

The gene calls are TRBV12-3 or TRBV12-4 and TRBJ2-1; tentatively, D is TRBD2 (6 bases). V lost 1 base to trimming and J lost 5 bases, with 12 bases between them. This CDR3 contains 15 residues. CDR3 DNA sequence: TGTGCCAGCAGTTTAGATGGGAGGATCGACAATGAGCAGTTCTTC. It yields the protein CASSLDGRIDNEQFF.

The chain has TRBV20-1 and TRBJ2-5, with 9 bases identical to TRBD2. CDR3 length: 15 residues. Unmatched junction bases numbered 15, after V lost 7 bases and J lost 6 bases. Germline values: CDR1 DFQATT, CDR2 SNEGSKA (reference sequence). For the CDR3, the DNA is TGCAGTGTCACAAGAAGTAGCGGGAGCACGAAGACCCAGTACTTC. Amino acid sequence: CSVTRSSGSTKTQYF.

This chain connects TRBV27 to TRBJ2-1, with 13 bases matching TRBD2. The junction had 10 bases not matched to a gene; V was cut back by 3 bases and J by 8 bases. Germline CDR1 reads MNHEY; CDR2 reads SMNVEV (reference sequence). The CDR3 spans 17 residues. CDR3 bases: TGTGCCAGCAGTTTGCAACTAGCGGGAGGGCCTGGGGATGAGCAGTTCTTC. Translation: CASSLQLAGGPGDEQFF.

The chain combines TRBV7-9 with TRBJ2-2; D unclear. This CDR3 is built from 15 residues. Germline lookup yields CDR1 SEHNR and CDR2 FQNEAQ (reference sequence). V lost 1 base to trimming and J lost 3 bases, with 9 bases between them. The DNA for the CDR3 is TGTGCCAGCAGCTTAGGGGGATTTTACACCGGGGAGCTGTTTTTT. This encodes CASSLGGFYTGELFF.

The chain employs TRBV5-1 and TRBJ1-2; unclear D gene. The CDR3 loop spans 12 amino acids. Trimming took 0 bases from V and 7 from J, leaving 7 bases between them. Per the germline V gene, CDR1 is SGHRS and CDR2 is YFSETQ. CDR3 nucleotides: TGCGCCAGCAGCTTGGGAACAGTTGGCTACACCTTC. It encodes CASSLGTVGYTF.

The chain couples TRBV12-3 or TRBV12-4 to TRBJ1-1, with D maybe TRBD1 (6 bases). Trimming stripped 8 bases from V and 0 bases from J, with 16 bases between. The CDR3 covers 15 residues. The CDR3 loop is CASPHQGTLNTEAFF. The CDR3, as DNA: TGTGCCAGCCCACACCAGGGGACCCTGAACACTGAAGCTTTCTTT.

The chain links TRBV27 to TRBJ2-3; D unclear. The ends were cut back, 3 bases at V and 6 bases at J, with 10 bases in the middle. The CDR3 consists of 13 residues. Germline CDR1 is MNHEY and CDR2 is SMNVEV (reference sequence). The CDR3 nucleotides read TGTGCCAGCAGTTTCTCAGGCGCGGATACGCAGTATTTT. Its translation is CASSFSGADTQYF.

There are a few counts of this clonotype. The rearrangement links TRBV13 to TRBJ1-4; 7 positions agree with TRBD1. Germline V gene data show CDR1 as PRHDT and CDR2 as FYEKMQ (reference sequence). J lost 10 bases, V lost 8 bases, and 13 bases had no gene match. The CDR3 covers 14 residues. In nucleotides, the CDR3 is TGTGCCAGCCTCAGGACAGGCGAGGCCGGAAAACTGTTTTTT. Encoded protein: CASLRTGEAGKLFF.

This clonotype was counted only a few times. This CDR3 is CASSLRGGHGELFF. CDR3 coding DNA: TGTGCCAGCAGCTTGAGGGGAGGGCACGGGGAGCTGTTTTTT. The chain has TRBV5-4 and TRBJ2-2; 7 bases align to TRBD2. The germline CDR1 and CDR2 sequences are SGHNT and YYREEE (reference sequence). V lost 1 base, J lost 7 bases, and 4 bases stayed unmatched. The CDR3 contains 14 residues. The entire variable domain, with the rest obtained from reference TRBV5-4 and TRBJ2-2, is as follows: ETGVTQSPTHLIKTRGQQVTLRCSSQSGHNTVSWYQQALGQGPQFIFQYYREEENGRGNFPPRFSGLQFPNYSSELNVNALELDDSALYLCASSLRGGHGELFFGEGSRLTVL.